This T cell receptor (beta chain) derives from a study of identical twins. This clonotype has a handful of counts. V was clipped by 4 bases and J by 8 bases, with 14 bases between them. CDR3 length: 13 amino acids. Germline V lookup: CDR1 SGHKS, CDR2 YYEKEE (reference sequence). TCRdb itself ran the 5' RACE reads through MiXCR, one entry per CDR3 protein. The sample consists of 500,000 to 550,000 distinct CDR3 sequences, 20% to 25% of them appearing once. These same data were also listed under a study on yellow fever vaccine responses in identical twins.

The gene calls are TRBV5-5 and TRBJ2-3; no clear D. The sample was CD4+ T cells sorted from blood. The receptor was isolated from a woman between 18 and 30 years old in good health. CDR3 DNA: TGTGCCAGCAGCGCCCCCGACACGTTTACGCAGTATTTT. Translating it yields CASSAPDTFTQYF.